The entry that follows covers one T cell receptor beta chain sequence. What it recognizes is unknown. The sample comes from a study of shared clonotypes between healthy human individuals. Looking at the study overall: Donors had three CD4 naive, three CD4 memory, two CD8 naive and one CD8 memory plate apiece. Whole-study findings and limits: Of the naive CD4 clonotypes, approximately 5% were shared across a handful of donors.

There are 17 residues in the CDR3. Trimming took 0 bases from V and 0 from J; bases not matched to a gene: 2. Germline values: CDR1 SGHRS, CDR2 YFSETQ. Only in-frame clones appear in the TCRdb table, and some are missing; sequencing was by immunoSEQ multiplex PCR. The sample lists some 1,100,000 clones, more than 75% occurring once. Sequencing input: memory CD4+ T cells from PBMCs. Subset of the sample: CD45RA-negative fraction. This rearrangement joins TRBV5-1 to TRBJ2-6; TRBD1 matches 8 bases. The sequence derives from a man aged 18 to 30 in good health. Some clones in this sample may be carry-over from other donors' samples. As DNA, the CDR3 is TGCGCCAGCAGCTTGGTACAGGGGGGCTCTGGGGCCAACGTCCTGACTTTC. Amino acid sequence: CASSLVQGGSGANVLTF.